This TCR beta chain was recorded in a study of blood T cell repertoires in COVID-19. Study background: Samples came from the United States, Italy and Spain, spanning acute and convalescent COVID-19. PBMCs, B-cell-depleted T cells, or T cells provided the cDNA or gDNA that made up the material.

In the original analysis: From reference gene primer amplification, estimates of nucleated cell counts were derived. Assay used: immunoSEQ multiplex PCR; TCRdb lists only in-frame clones, some missing. That table gives V, J and clone size, and the DNA gave D and trimming. Of 200,000 to 250,000 clones listed, 86% are singletons. This CDR3 has 17 amino acids. V dropped 6 bases and J dropped 1; count of bases not matched to a gene: 11. The clonotype originates from a man between 50 and 59 years old with acute or convalescent COVID-19. The sequenced sample consisted of peripheral blood. The genes are TRBV23-1 and TRBJ1-5, with TRBD1 matching 8 bases. TRBV23-1 counts as an open reading frame of uncertain function. The CDR3 nucleotides read TGCGCCAGCAGCACGACAGGGGATCACATAAGCAATCAGCCCCAGCATTTT. Residues: CASSTTGDHISNQPQHF.